Shown below are 5 T cell receptor beta chains from a single sample sequenced in a study of blood T cell repertoires in COVID-19. The table came from immunoSEQ multiplex PCR; TCRdb's copy has only in-frame clones and leaves some out. The sample records 250,000 to 350,000 clones, roughly 88% being singletons. Sequencing used peripheral blood. These receptors were collected from a man in his late teens or twenties with active or convalescent COVID-19.

CDR3 sequence reads: CASSLTGSDEQYF. As DNA, the CDR3 is TGTGCCAGCAGCTTAACAGGGAGTGACGAGCAGTACTTC. The chain employs TRBV7-7 and TRBJ2-7; tentatively, D is TRBD1 (6 bases). Looked up from germline, CDR1 is SSHAT and CDR2 is FNYEAQ (reference sequence). V lost 2 bases and J lost 5, with 10 bases in between. This CDR3 spans 13 amino acids.

The CDR3 DNA follows: TGTGCCAGCAGCCAATCAGGATCCGGGGAGCTGTTTTTT. Its translation is CASSQSGSGELFF. The chain links TRBV14 to TRBJ2-2; no firm D call. This CDR3 contains 13 residues. CDR1 and CDR2 from the germline V gene are SGHDN and FVKESK. The V gene lost 2 bases and the J gene lost 6 bases, with 7 bases spanning the gap.

The chain carries TRBV7-8 and TRBJ1-6, with 9 nucleotides matching TRBD1. Trimming took 5 bases from V and 1 from J; bases not matched to a gene: 9. CDR1 SGHVS and CDR2 FQNEAQ come from the germline V gene. CDR3 length: 18 residues. The CDR3 nucleotides are TGTGCCAGCAGCCTAAACAGGGGGCTAGGGTCCTATAATTCACCCCTCCACTTT. This translates into CASSLNRGLGSYNSPLHF.

This chain connects TRBV9 to TRBJ1-1; D might be TRBD1 (5 bases). Trimming pared 0 bases from V and 6 bases from J, leaving 9 bases between. The CDR3 totals 13 residues. The germline V gene encodes CDR1 SGDLS and CDR2 YYNGEE. CDR3 sequence: CASSVGGGAEAFF. DNA of the CDR3: TGTGCCAGCAGCGTAGGGGGCGGGGCTGAAGCTTTCTTT.

The rearrangement joins TRBV5-1 to TRBJ2-3, with 8 bases aligning to TRBD1. In germline, CDR1 is SGHRS, CDR2 YFSETQ. The length of the CDR3 is 15 residues. V lost 4 bases and J lost 0; bases outside the gene matches: 4. The CDR3, as DNA: TGCGCCAGCAGCCTGGGACAGGCTAGCACAGATACGCAGTATTTT. This translates into CASSLGQASTDTQYF.